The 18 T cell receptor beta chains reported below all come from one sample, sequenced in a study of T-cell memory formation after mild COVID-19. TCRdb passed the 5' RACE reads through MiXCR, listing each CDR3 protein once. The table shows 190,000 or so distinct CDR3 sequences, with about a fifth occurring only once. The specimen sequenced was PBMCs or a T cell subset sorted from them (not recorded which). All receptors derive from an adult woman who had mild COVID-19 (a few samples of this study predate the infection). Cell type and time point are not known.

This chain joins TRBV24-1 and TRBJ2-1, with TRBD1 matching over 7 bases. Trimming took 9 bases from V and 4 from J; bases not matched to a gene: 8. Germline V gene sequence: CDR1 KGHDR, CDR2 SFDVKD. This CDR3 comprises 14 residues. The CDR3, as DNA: TGTGCCACCCGACAGGGCCAGGCTTACAATGAGCAGTTCTTC. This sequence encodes CATRQGQAYNEQFF.

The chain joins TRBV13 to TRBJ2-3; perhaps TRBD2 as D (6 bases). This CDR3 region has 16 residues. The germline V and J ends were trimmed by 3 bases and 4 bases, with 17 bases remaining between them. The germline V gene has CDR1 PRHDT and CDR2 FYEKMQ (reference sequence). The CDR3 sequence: CASSFPGGIGPDTQYF. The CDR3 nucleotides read TGTGCCAGCAGCTTCCCCGGGGGTATCGGGCCAGATACGCAGTATTTT.

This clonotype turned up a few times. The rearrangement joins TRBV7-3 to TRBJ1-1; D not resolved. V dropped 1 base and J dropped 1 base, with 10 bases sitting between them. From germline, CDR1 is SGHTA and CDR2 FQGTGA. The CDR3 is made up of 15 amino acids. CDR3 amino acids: CASSLNGNQNTEAFF. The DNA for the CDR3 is TGTGCCAGCAGCTTAAACGGGAACCAGAACACTGAAGCTTTCTTT.

The CDR3 DNA reads TGTGCTAGTGGCACAAGGGGGCAAGAGACCCAGTTCTTC. This gives the protein CASGTRGQETQFF. The V gene is TRBV12-5, the J gene TRBJ2-5; 7 bases map to TRBD1. The J call may be in error: the DNA end matches TRBJ2-1 better. The germline V gene encodes CDR1 LGHNT and CDR2 FRNRAP. CDR3 length: 13 residues.

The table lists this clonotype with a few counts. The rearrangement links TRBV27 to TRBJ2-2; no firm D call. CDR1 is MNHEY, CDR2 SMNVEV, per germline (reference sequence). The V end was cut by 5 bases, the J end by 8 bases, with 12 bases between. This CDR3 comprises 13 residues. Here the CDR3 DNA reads TGTGCCAGCAGTCCACTGACGAGAGGGGAGCTGTTTTTT. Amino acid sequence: CASSPLTRGELFF.

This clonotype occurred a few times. The CDR3 region is CAIIPASYEQYF. CDR3 bases: TGTGCCATCATTCCAGCCTCCTACGAGCAGTACTTC. This chain links TRBV7-9 with TRBJ2-7, with D uncertain. The V and J ends lost 10 bases and 0 bases respectively, with 10 bases between them. This CDR3 region has 12 residues. Germline V gene lookup returns CDR1 SEHNR and CDR2 FQNEAQ (reference sequence).

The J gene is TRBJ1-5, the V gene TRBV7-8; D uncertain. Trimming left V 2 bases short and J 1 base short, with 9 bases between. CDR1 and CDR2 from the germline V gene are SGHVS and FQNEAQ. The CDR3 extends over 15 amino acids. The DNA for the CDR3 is TGTGCCAGCAGCTTACACGGCATGAGCAATCAGCCCCAGCATTTT. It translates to CASSLHGMSNQPQHF.

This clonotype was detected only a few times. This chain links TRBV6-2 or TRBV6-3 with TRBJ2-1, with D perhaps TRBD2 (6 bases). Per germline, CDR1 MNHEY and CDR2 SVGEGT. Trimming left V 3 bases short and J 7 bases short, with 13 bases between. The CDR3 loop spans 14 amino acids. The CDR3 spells CASSYTGGLNEQFF. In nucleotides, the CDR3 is TGTGCCAGCAGTTATACAGGAGGGTTGAATGAGCAGTTCTTC.

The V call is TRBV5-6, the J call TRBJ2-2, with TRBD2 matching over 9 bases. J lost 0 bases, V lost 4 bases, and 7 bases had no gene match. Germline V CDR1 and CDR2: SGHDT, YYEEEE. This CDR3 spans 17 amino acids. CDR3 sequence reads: CASSRALAGSNTGELFF. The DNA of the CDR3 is TGTGCCAGCAGCCGAGCCCTAGCGGGATCGAACACCGGGGAGCTGTTTTTT.

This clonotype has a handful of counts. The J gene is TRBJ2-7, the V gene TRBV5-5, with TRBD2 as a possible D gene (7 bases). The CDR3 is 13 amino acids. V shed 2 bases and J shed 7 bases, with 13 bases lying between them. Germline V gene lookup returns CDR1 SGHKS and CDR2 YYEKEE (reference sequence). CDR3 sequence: CASSFGGLGEQYF. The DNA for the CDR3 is TGTGCCAGCAGCTTCGGGGGGCTGGGTGAGCAGTACTTC.

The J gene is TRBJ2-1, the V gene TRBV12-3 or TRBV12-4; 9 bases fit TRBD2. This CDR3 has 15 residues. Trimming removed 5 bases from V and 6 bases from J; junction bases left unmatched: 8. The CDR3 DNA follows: TGTGCCAGCAGTCCTTTAGCGGGAGTGATCAATGAGCAGTTCTTC. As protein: CASSPLAGVINEQFF.

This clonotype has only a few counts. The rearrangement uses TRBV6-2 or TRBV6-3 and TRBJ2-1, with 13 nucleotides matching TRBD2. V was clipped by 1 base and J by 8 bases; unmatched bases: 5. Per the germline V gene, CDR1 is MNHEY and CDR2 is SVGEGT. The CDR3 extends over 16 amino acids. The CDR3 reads CASSYWTSGRTDEQFF. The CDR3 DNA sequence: TGTGCCAGCAGTTACTGGACTAGCGGGAGAACCGATGAGCAGTTCTTC.

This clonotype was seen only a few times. The CDR3 reads CASSLEPGNEQFF. CDR3 bases: TGTGCCAGCAGTTTAGAGCCGGGCAATGAGCAGTTCTTC. The chain couples TRBV12-3 or TRBV12-4 to TRBJ2-1; D not resolved. This CDR3 has 13 amino acids. V gave up 1 base and J gave up 6 bases, with 7 bases separating them.

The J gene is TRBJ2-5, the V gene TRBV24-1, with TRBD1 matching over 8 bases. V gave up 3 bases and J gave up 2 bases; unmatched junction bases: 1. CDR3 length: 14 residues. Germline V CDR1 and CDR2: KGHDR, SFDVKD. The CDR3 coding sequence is TGTGCCACCAGTGATCGGGACAGGCAAGAGACCCAGTACTTC. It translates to CATSDRDRQETQYF.

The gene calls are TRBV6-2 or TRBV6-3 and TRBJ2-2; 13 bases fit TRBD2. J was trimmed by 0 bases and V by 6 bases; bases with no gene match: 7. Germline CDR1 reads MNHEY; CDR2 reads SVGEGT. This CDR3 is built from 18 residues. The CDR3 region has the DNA TGTGCCAGCAGCTCCGGACTAGCGGGAGCCCCGAACACCGGGGAGCTGTTTTTT. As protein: CASSSGLAGAPNTGELFF.

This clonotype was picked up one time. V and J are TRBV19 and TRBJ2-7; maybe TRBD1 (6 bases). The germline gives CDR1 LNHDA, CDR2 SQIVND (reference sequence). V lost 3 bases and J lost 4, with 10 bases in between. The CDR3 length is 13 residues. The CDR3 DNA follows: TGTGCCAGTAGTATGGGGGACATATACGAGCAGTACTTC. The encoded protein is CASSMGDIYEQYF.

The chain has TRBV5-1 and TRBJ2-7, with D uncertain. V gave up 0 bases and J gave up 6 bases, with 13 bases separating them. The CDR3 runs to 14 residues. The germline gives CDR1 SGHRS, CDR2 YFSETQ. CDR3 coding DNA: TGCGCCAGCAGCTTGGACCCCGGAGCTCTCGAGCAGTACTTC. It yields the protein CASSLDPGALEQYF.

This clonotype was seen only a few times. The CDR3 nucleotides read TGTGCCAGCAGCCAAGAAGTAGGAGGGACCTATGGCTACACCTTC. It encodes CASSQEVGGTYGYTF. The chain has TRBV4-2 and TRBJ1-2, with D perhaps TRBD1 (5 bases). Germline V gene sequence: CDR1 LGHNA, CDR2 YNFKEQ. The CDR3 sequence is 15 residues long. V dropped 0 bases and J dropped 4 bases, with 12 bases sitting between them.